This T cell receptor (beta chain) was retrieved from a study of radiation and T cells in renal cell carcinoma. Study-wide results and limits: Pretreatment tumor biopsies were lacking, so baseline clonotypes are unknown.

Method: immunoSEQ multiplex PCR; TCRdb's copy keeps in-frame clones and lacks some. The sample has 130,000 to 150,000 clones; approximately 86% are singletons. Stated time point: blood 4 weeks post-SBRT, at nephrectomy. Treatment noted: 15 Gy SBRT to primary tumor, nephrectomy 4 weeks later. Nephrectomy followed 15 Gy stereotactic body radiation by 4 weeks. The patient's renal cell carcinoma had clear cell pathology. This CDR3 has 14 amino acids. V lost 0 bases to trimming and J lost 7 bases, with 13 bases between them. Germline CDR1 and CDR2: SGHRS and YFSETQ. A word on this clone: Its antigen remains unknown.

The sequencing used blood, collected from a patient whose treatment included radiotherapy and nephrectomy. The sequence came from a woman between 45 and 60 years old with renal cell carcinoma. The chain carries TRBV5-1 and TRBJ1-1, with a possible D match to TRBD1 (5 bases). The CDR3 nucleotides read TGCGCCAGCAGCTTGGGATTTGGGACGGGTGAAGCTTTCTTT. Its translation is CASSLGFGTGEAFF.